Below, 29 T cell receptor beta chains from the same sample are listed, as sequenced in a study of cytomegalovirus exposure and HLA in healthy donors. Measured with immunoSEQ multiplex PCR; TCRdb has only the in-frame clones, and not every one. In the table there are about 60,000 clones, over 85% of which are singletons. Sequenced: PBMCs. All receptors come from a woman aged 18-29 years in good health and CMV-seronegative.

CDR3: CASRREKGRETQYF. As DNA, the CDR3 is TGTGCCAGCAGGCGAGAGAAGGGGCGAGAGACCCAGTACTTC. V usage is TRBV7-2 and J usage is TRBJ2-5; D may be TRBD1 (5 bases). This CDR3 region has 14 residues. V lost 6 bases and J lost 4, with 15 bases in between. The germline V gene encodes CDR1 SGHTA and CDR2 FQGNSA.

V is TRBV6-5 and J is TRBJ1-1; 7 bases match TRBD1. V dropped 7 bases and J dropped 2; count of bases not matched to a gene: 10. CDR3 size: 15 residues. Germline values: CDR1 MNHEY, CDR2 SVGAGI. In DNA, the CDR3 is TGTGCCAGCAAAAAGCTCCGGGACAGAAACACTGAAGCTTTCTTT. Protein sequence: CASKKLRDRNTEAFF.

This sequence joins TRBV6-5 and TRBJ1-5, with no clear D. The CDR3 contains 15 residues. V was cut by 2 bases and J by 5 bases, with 13 bases left in between. CDR1 MNHEY and CDR2 SVGAGI come from the germline V gene. The CDR3 DNA follows: TGTGCCAGCAGTTACGATGGTTCGAGGGATCAGCCCCAGCATTTT. This sequence encodes CASSYDGSRDQPQHF.

The V gene is TRBV18, the J gene TRBJ2-7; maybe TRBD1 (6 bases). Germline CDR1 and CDR2: KGHSH and LQKENI. The CDR3 is 12 amino acids. Trimming shortened V by 6 bases and J by 4 bases, and 10 bases separated the two germline ends. In nucleotides, the CDR3 is TGTGCCAGCTCCCCTACAGGGTACGAGCAGTACTTC. It specifies CASSPTGYEQYF.

The CDR3 sequence: CASSAFLGTTPSGGTGELFF. The CDR3 nucleotides read TGTGCCAGCAGCGCTTTCCTAGGGACAACGCCGAGCGGAGGAACCGGGGAGCTGTTTTTT. The chain links TRBV11-3 to TRBJ2-2; maybe TRBD1 (6 bases). Germline CDR1 reads SGHNT; CDR2 reads YENEEA. With 5 bases removed from V and 5 bases from J, the gap between germline ends came to 30 bases. The CDR3 sequence is 20 residues long.

This sequence joins TRBV11-3 and TRBJ2-3, with TRBD2 matching over 8 bases. This CDR3 region has 15 residues. Germline V gene data show CDR1 as SGHNT and CDR2 as YENEEA. V lost 5 bases to trimming and J lost 2 bases; unmatched junction nucleotides: 6. This CDR3 reads CASSPTGGYTDTQYF. CDR3 sequence (DNA): TGTGCCAGCAGCCCCACGGGGGGGTACACAGATACGCAGTATTTT.

This chain uses TRBV5-1 with TRBJ2-7; 10 nucleotides align to TRBD1. CDR1 SGHRS and CDR2 YFSETQ come from the germline V gene. The CDR3 consists of 15 residues. Unmatched junction bases numbered 7, after V lost 4 bases and J lost 3 bases. The CDR3 region is CASSPRQGASYEQYF. The CDR3 nucleotides are TGCGCCAGCAGCCCGCGACAGGGGGCAAGCTACGAGCAGTACTTC.

The J gene is TRBJ2-5, the V gene TRBV5-4; 9 bases are a match to TRBD2. The germline CDR1 and CDR2 sequences are SGHNT and YYREEE (reference sequence). The CDR3 sequence is 17 residues long. J lost 2 bases, V lost 0 bases, and 8 bases had no gene match. The CDR3 nucleotides read TGTGCCAGCAGCTTGGGGGCTGCGGGGGGGATACAAGAGACCCAGTACTTC. Amino acids: CASSLGAAGGIQETQYF.

The genes are TRBV5-4 and TRBJ1-2, with 7 bases lining up with TRBD1. J was trimmed by 6 bases and V by 2 bases; bases with no gene match: 10. Per the germline V gene, CDR1 is SGHNT and CDR2 is YYREEE (reference sequence). This CDR3 comprises 15 residues. The CDR3, as DNA: TGTGCCAGCAGCTTTGGGGGACAGAGTATAAATGGCTACACCTTC. Protein product: CASSFGGQSINGYTF. The full variable domain, in which reference TRBV5-4 and TRBJ1-2 provide the parts outside the CDR3, is ETGVTQSPTHLIKTRGQQVTLRCSSQSGHNTVSWYQQALGQGPQFIFQYYREEENGRGNFPPRFSGLQFPNYSSELNVNALELDDSALYLCASSFGGQSINGYTFGSGTRLTVV.

The rearrangement joins TRBV6-5 to TRBJ2-1, with 9 bases matching TRBD2. Losses at the gene ends were 2 bases for V and 6 bases for J; bases not matched to a gene: 5. CDR1 is MNHEY and CDR2 is SVGAGI in the germline V gene. The CDR3 has 15 amino acids. The DNA of the CDR3 is TGTGCCAGCAGTTACGGGGTAGCGGGAGCCAATGAGCAGTTCTTC. This translates into CASSYGVAGANEQFF.

This CDR3 reads CASSRTGSTEAFF. As DNA, the CDR3 is TGTGCCAGCAGCCGGACAGGGAGCACTGAAGCTTTCTTT. The rearrangement uses TRBV6-5 and TRBJ1-1; 8 positions match TRBD1. The CDR3 loop spans 13 amino acids. V lost 6 bases and J lost 4; bases outside the gene matches: 4. Germline V gene sequence: CDR1 MNHEY, CDR2 SVGAGI.

The chain employs TRBV6-1 and TRBJ2-1; no clear D gene. Germline CDR1 MNHNS, CDR2 SASEGT. The CDR3 covers 13 residues. V dropped 8 bases and J dropped 8 bases, with 16 bases sitting between them. The CDR3 loop reads CASDGLSGDEQFF. The CDR3 DNA reads as TGTGCCAGCGACGGATTGAGTGGAGATGAGCAGTTCTTC.

This clone has a single count. J is TRBJ1-2 and V is TRBV10-3; 8 positions match TRBD1. Germline CDR1 ENHRY, CDR2 SYGVKD. J was trimmed by 4 bases and V by 6 bases; bases with no gene match: 7. There are 14 residues in the CDR3. The DNA of the CDR3 is TGTGCCATCAGGGCGCTGGGACAGGCCTATGGCTACACCTTC. This encodes CAIRALGQAYGYTF.

This clone showed up just once. The chain employs TRBV6-1 and TRBJ2-1; D gene unclear. V was trimmed by 0 bases and J by 6 bases, leaving 12 bases between them. Germline values: CDR1 MNHNS, CDR2 SASEGT. The length of the CDR3 is 15 residues. CDR3 coding DNA: TGTGCCAGCAGTGAAGCCGAAGGAGCCCTCAATGAGCAGTTCTTC. It specifies CASSEAEGALNEQFF.

This clone was detected only a few times. J is TRBJ2-3 and V is TRBV6-4, with 11 bases aligning to TRBD2. Germline CDR1 is MRHNA and CDR2 is SNTAGT. The CDR3 spans 15 residues. V shed 4 bases and J 3 bases; nucleotides not matched to a gene: 3. The CDR3 loop is CASSATSGGTDTQYF. CDR3 nucleotide sequence: TGTGCCAGCAGTGCCACTAGCGGGGGAACAGATACGCAGTATTTT.

The chain combines TRBV27 with TRBJ2-7; 7 bases are a match to TRBD1. This CDR3 is 13 amino acids long. Germline CDR1 MNHEY, CDR2 SMNVEV (reference sequence). J gave up 7 bases and V 8 bases, and 11 bases lay outside the gene matches. CDR3 in DNA: TGTGCCAGCGTCGACAGGGTCTCGCAGGAGCAGTACGTC. Residues: CASVDRVSQEQYV.

The rearrangement joins TRBV6-1 to TRBJ1-5, with 8 bases identical to TRBD1. The CDR3 is 21 residues long. Germline V gene data show CDR1 as MNHNS and CDR2 as SASEGT. The J segment lost 6 bases and the V segment lost 2 bases, leaving 24 bases of the junction unmatched. CDR3 sequence reads: CASSEFRVTWSWTGRSQPQHF. CDR3 nucleotides: TGTGCCAGCAGTGAATTTCGGGTCACCTGGTCCTGGACAGGGCGAAGTCAGCCCCAGCATTTT.

Written as DNA, the CDR3 is TGCGCCAGCAGCCATCAGGGGGCGACTAACTATGGCTACACCTTC. Translated, it gives CASSHQGATNYGYTF. The rearrangement uses TRBV4-1 and TRBJ1-2; 8 nucleotides line up with TRBD1. From germline, CDR1 is MGHRA and CDR2 YSYEKL. V lost 3 bases to trimming and J lost 0 bases; unmatched junction nucleotides: 3. The CDR3 loop spans 15 amino acids.

This chain links TRBV7-8 with TRBJ2-1; 9 bases are a match to TRBD2. This CDR3 has 19 amino acids. The V gene's germline CDR1 is SGHVS and CDR2 FQNEAQ. After removal of 1 base from V and 1 base from J, the junction contained 11 bases not matched to a gene. The chain's CDR3 is CASSLGAGGPSVSYNEQFF. The CDR3 DNA sequence: TGTGCCAGCAGCTTAGGGGCGGGAGGGCCCTCGGTATCCTACAATGAGCAGTTCTTC.

The V call is TRBV7-6, the J call TRBJ2-5; 9 bases fit TRBD2. Trimming cost V 5 bases and J 1 base; bases outside gene matches: 14. CDR3 length: 18 amino acids. Looked up from germline, CDR1 is SGHVS and CDR2 is FNYEAQ. CDR3: CASSPLTSGYFRQETQYF. DNA for the CDR3: TGTGCCAGCAGCCCCCTTACTAGCGGGTACTTCCGCCAAGAGACCCAGTACTTC.

V gene TRBV11-3 combines with J gene TRBJ2-4, with 8 nucleotides matching TRBD1. With 5 bases clipped from V and 1 base from J, the junction kept 7 bases outside the gene matches. Germline-derived CDR1 and CDR2 are SGHNT and YENEEA. The CDR3 sequence is 16 residues long. In DNA, the CDR3 is TGTGCCAGCAGCGAGGGTTGGACAGGGGCCAAAAACATTCAGTACTTC. This sequence encodes CASSEGWTGAKNIQYF.

The chain uses TRBV5-1 and TRBJ1-3; D is ambiguous. CDR1 and CDR2 (germline): SGHRS, YFSETQ. The CDR3 spans 16 residues. V lost 0 bases and J 0 bases, leaving 10 bases between the germline ends. Here the CDR3 reads CASSLVGIDSGNTIYF. CDR3 DNA sequence: TGCGCCAGCAGCTTGGTCGGGATCGACTCTGGAAACACCATATATTTT.

This clone appeared a single time. The chain combines TRBV18 with TRBJ2-5; D gene ambiguous. CDR3 length equals 14 residues. Germline V CDR1 and CDR2: KGHSH, LQKENI. V lost 3 bases and J 2 bases, leaving 10 bases between the germline ends. DNA of the CDR3: TGTGCCAGCTCACCTGTTTCCAGTCAAGAGACCCAGTACTTC. It is translated as CASSPVSSQETQYF.

The CDR3 spells CAWTQGAGDTQYF. In DNA, the CDR3 is TGTGCCTGGACCCAGGGGGCTGGGGATACGCAGTATTTT. J is TRBJ2-3 and V is TRBV30, with 8 bases identical to TRBD1. V was pared by 4 bases and J by 6 bases, with 6 bases of the junction left unmatched. CDR3 length: 13 residues. The germline gives CDR1 GTSNPN, CDR2 SVGIG (reference sequence).

The chain recombines TRBV19 with TRBJ1-5, with TRBD1 matching over 10 bases. This CDR3 contains 16 residues. V dropped 7 bases and J dropped 7; count of bases not matched to a gene: 13. The germline CDR1 and CDR2 sequences are LNHDA and SQIVND (reference sequence). In DNA, the CDR3 is TGTGCCAGTATCCCGGGACAGGGGTCCTTAGGGCAGCCCCAGCATTTT. It encodes CASIPGQGSLGQPQHF.

The chain combines TRBV6-5 with TRBJ2-7; the match to TRBD2 covers 11 bases. Germline CDR1 and CDR2: MNHEY and SVGAGI. V lost 6 bases and J lost 5; bases outside the gene matches: 9. This CDR3 is 15 amino acids long. The CDR3: CASSLTIAGGDEQYV. The CDR3 DNA reads as TGTGCCAGCAGCCTAACCATAGCGGGAGGGGACGAGCAGTACGTC.

V gene TRBV4-2 combines with J gene TRBJ2-3; maybe TRBD1 (6 bases). Germline lookup yields CDR1 LGHNA and CDR2 YNFKEQ. V was cut by 0 bases and J by 0 bases, with 10 bases left in between. This CDR3 spans 16 amino acids. As DNA, the CDR3 is TGTGCCAGCAGCCAAGAGATGAGGGGGAGCACAGATACGCAGTATTTT. Its protein is CASSQEMRGSTDTQYF.

The chain couples TRBV7-2 to TRBJ2-2; 11 bases map to TRBD2. The trim removed 6 bases at V and 4 bases at J, leaving 4 bases unmatched. CDR1 is SGHTA and CDR2 is FQGNSA in the germline V gene. The CDR3 length is 15 residues. As DNA, the CDR3 is TGTGCCAGCAGAGAGGGACTAGCGGTCACCGGGGAGCTGTTTTTT. It is translated as CASREGLAVTGELFF.

CDR3 in DNA: TGTGCCTGGAGTGTATATTTCGGGGGAGGCACTGAAGCTTTCTTT. This codes for CAWSVYFGGGTEAFF. The V and J genes are TRBV30 and TRBJ1-1; TRBD1 is a possible D gene (5 bases). V was cut by 0 bases and J by 4 bases, with 15 bases left in between. This CDR3 contains 15 residues. Germline CDR1 is GTSNPN and CDR2 is SVGIG (reference sequence).